Presented here are 24 T cell receptor beta chains from one specimen sequenced in a study of cytomegalovirus exposure and HLA in healthy donors. With 60 Vbeta and 13 Jbeta primers, the PCR was carried out. Produced via immunoSEQ multiplex PCR; TCRdb's table is partial and in-frame only. Here the sample spans 130,000 to 150,000 clones, 75% to 80% being singletons. Sequenced sample: PBMCs. The receptors originated from a woman between 25 and 40 years old in good health and CMV-seronegative.

The genes are TRBV7-7 and TRBJ2-7, with no clear D. The V end was cut by 3 bases, the J end by 2 bases, with 8 bases between. Germline V lookup: CDR1 SSHAT, CDR2 FNYEAQ (reference sequence). The CDR3 has 13 amino acids. The CDR3 loop reads CASSLGRTYEQYF. CDR3 DNA sequence: TGTGCCAGCAGCTTGGGCAGGACCTACGAGCAGTACTTC.

The sample holds one count of this clone. J is TRBJ1-2 and V is TRBV29-1; 8 nucleotides line up with TRBD1. The germline gives CDR1 SQVTM, CDR2 ANQGSEA. V lost 2 bases and J lost 4; bases outside the gene matches: 6. This CDR3 is 14 amino acids long. CDR3 DNA: TGCAGCGTTGAAACCTCCGGACAGGGCTATGGCTACACCTTC. Its protein product is CSVETSGQGYGYTF.

The rearrangement uses TRBV4-1 and TRBJ1-3, with TRBD1 identical over 11 bases. With V trimmed by 6 bases and J by 2 bases, 12 bases remained unmatched. The CDR3 has 18 amino acids. Looked up from germline, CDR1 is MGHRA and CDR2 is YSYEKL. The chain's CDR3 is CASRYSPTGQGAGNTIYF. The CDR3 DNA reads TGCGCCAGCAGATACAGTCCTACGGGACAGGGGGCTGGAAACACCATATATTTT.

J is TRBJ1-5 and V is TRBV7-8; 7 nucleotides line up with TRBD1. The CDR3 has 15 residues. V was pared by 3 bases and J by 1 base, with 3 bases of the junction left unmatched. Germline CDR1 is SGHVS and CDR2 is FQNEAQ. The CDR3 DNA reads as TGTGCCAGCAGCTTGACAGGGAGCAGCAATCAGCCCCAGCATTTT. Amino acids: CASSLTGSSNQPQHF.

This chain connects TRBV27 to TRBJ2-2; D uncertain. The CDR3 totals 12 residues. The V gene lost 3 bases and the J gene lost 3 bases, with 2 bases spanning the gap. Germline V CDR1 and CDR2: MNHEY, SMNVEV (reference sequence). This CDR3 reads CASSFDTGELFF. In DNA, the CDR3 is TGTGCCAGCAGTTTCGACACCGGGGAGCTGTTTTTT.

At least ten counts were recorded for this clone. The chain joins TRBV13 to TRBJ1-2, with D unclear. CDR1 is PRHDT and CDR2 is FYEKMQ in the germline V gene (reference sequence). The CDR3 length is 13 residues. V was trimmed by 5 bases and J by 2 bases, leaving 9 bases between them. DNA for the CDR3: TGTGCCAGCAGCCCCCACAACAACTATGGCTACACCTTC. Its translation: CASSPHNNYGYTF.

CDR3: CASSYGAAGELFF. CDR3 bases: TGTGCCAGCAGTTACGGCGCGGCCGGGGAGCTGTTTTTT. The V gene is TRBV6-6, the J gene TRBJ2-2; D remains ambiguous. Per the germline V gene, CDR1 is MNHNY and CDR2 is SVGAGI (reference sequence). CDR3 size: 13 residues. The germline V and J ends were trimmed by 2 bases and 6 bases, with 7 bases remaining between them.

The chain is built from TRBV5-1 and TRBJ1-1; D is possibly TRBD1 (6 bases). V was pared by 4 bases and J by 3 bases, with 16 bases between. The germline gives CDR1 SGHRS, CDR2 YFSETQ. The CDR3 is 15 amino acids. This CDR3 is CASSPRGGRDTEAFF. CDR3 nucleotides: TGCGCCAGCAGCCCCAGGGGTGGAAGGGACACTGAAGCTTTCTTT. Together with reference TRBV5-1 and TRBJ1-1, the CDR3 gives the full variable domain: KAGVTQTPRYLIKTRGQQVTLSCSPISGHRSVSWYQQTPGQGLQFLFEYFSETQRNKGNFPGRFSGRQFSNSRSEMNVSTLELGDSALYLCASSPRGGRDTEAFFGQGTRLTVV.

The chain recombines TRBV4-1 with TRBJ2-7, with a weak D call TRBD2 (6 bases). Per germline, CDR1 MGHRA and CDR2 YSYEKL. CDR3 length: 14 amino acids. V lost 0 bases, J lost 4 bases, and 10 bases lay in between. The CDR3 protein is CASSQDEGGYEQYF. The DNA for the CDR3 is TGCGCCAGCAGCCAAGATGAAGGAGGGTACGAGCAGTACTTC.

The genes are TRBV28 and TRBJ1-6; TRBD1 is a possible D gene (6 bases). The CDR3 totals 13 residues. Trimming took off 6 bases at V and 7 bases at J, with 10 bases between the two ends. CDR1 is MDHEN, CDR2 SYDVKM, per germline. The CDR3 nucleotides are TGTGCCAGCAGCTACAGGGACAATTCACCCCTCCACTTT. Amino acids: CASSYRDNSPLHF.

In its sample, this clone was seen many times. This sample also contains other DNA sequences that code for the same CDR3. This chain connects TRBV11-3 to TRBJ2-6, with D perhaps matching TRBD1 (5 bases). This CDR3 comprises 15 residues. The V end lost 6 bases, the J end lost 3 bases, and 12 bases lay between the germline ends. Germline assignment: CDR1 SGHNT and CDR2 YENEEA. The CDR3 loop is CASSSTQGGANVLTF. The CDR3 coding sequence is TGTGCCAGCAGTTCGACGCAGGGTGGGGCCAACGTCCTGACTTTC.

V gene TRBV18 combines with J gene TRBJ2-2, with 7 bases identical to TRBD1. V was clipped by 3 bases and J by 1 base; unmatched bases: 2. Per germline, CDR1 KGHSH and CDR2 LQKENI. This CDR3 has 15 residues. The CDR3 sequence: CASSPRQGNTGELFF. The CDR3 DNA reads TGTGCCAGCTCACCTCGACAGGGGAACACCGGGGAGCTGTTTTTT.

The table lists this clone with a few counts. The chain links TRBV27 to TRBJ2-7; possibly TRBD2 for D (7 bases). Per the germline V gene, CDR1 is MNHEY and CDR2 is SMNVEV (reference sequence). This CDR3 spans 13 amino acids. V was shortened by 8 bases and J by 6 bases, with 17 bases between the two germline ends. This CDR3 is CASSLGGLGEQYF. In DNA, the CDR3 is TGTGCCAGCTCCCTGGGGGGGCTTGGCGAGCAGTACTTC.

V and J are TRBV19 and TRBJ2-3, with 11 bases identical to TRBD2. In germline, CDR1 is LNHDA, CDR2 SQIVND (reference sequence). Trimming took 3 bases from V and 0 from J; bases not matched to a gene: 5. The CDR3 consists of 17 residues. The CDR3 sequence: CASSMLGTSGSTDTQYF. The CDR3 nucleotides are TGTGCCAGTAGTATGCTAGGGACTAGCGGTAGCACAGATACGCAGTATTTT.

The CDR3 nucleotides read TGTGCCAGTAGTCGGCCCAGCGGTCAGCCCCAGCATTTT. Residues: CASSRPSGQPQHF. V is TRBV19 and J is TRBJ1-5; unclear D gene. This CDR3 contains 13 residues. Germline V gene sequence: CDR1 LNHDA, CDR2 SQIVND (reference sequence). With 5 bases removed from V and 6 bases from J, the gap between germline ends came to 11 bases.

The gene calls are TRBV11-2 and TRBJ2-1, with unresolved D. The CDR3 is 14 amino acids. The V gene's germline CDR1 is SGHAT and CDR2 FQNNGV. V lost 5 bases to trimming and J lost 6 bases, with 14 bases between them. The CDR3 is CASSRVDSRNEQFF. The CDR3 DNA sequence: TGTGCCAGCAGCAGAGTAGACTCCCGCAATGAGCAGTTCTTC.

The CDR3 nucleotides are TGCGCCACGGGGAGGGGGGGTGACTATGGCTACACCTTC. Amino acid sequence: CATGRGGDYGYTF. The rearrangement links TRBV10-2 to TRBJ1-2, with D tentatively TRBD1 (6 bases). Trimming stripped 10 bases from V and 3 bases from J, with 15 bases between. From germline, CDR1 is WSHSY and CDR2 SAAADI. This CDR3 spans 13 amino acids.

This sequence joins TRBV6-5 and TRBJ1-2, with a possible D match to TRBD1 (6 bases). The V and J ends lost 2 bases and 1 base respectively, with 11 bases between them. The CDR3 sequence is 15 residues long. Germline V CDR1 and CDR2: MNHEY, SVGAGI. The CDR3 here is CASSYPSQGNYGYTF. The CDR3 DNA follows: TGTGCCAGCAGTTACCCCTCACAGGGTAACTATGGCTACACCTTC.

CDR3 DNA sequence: TGTGCCAGCAGCCTAACTAGCGGGGCCGGGAATGAGCAGTTCTTC. It codes for CASSLTSGAGNEQFF. The chain links TRBV9 to TRBJ2-1, with TRBD2 identical over 10 bases. The germline gives CDR1 SGDLS, CDR2 YYNGEE. The CDR3 is made up of 15 amino acids. The V and J ends lost 4 bases and 7 bases, in that order; junction bases with no gene match: 8.

This rearrangement joins TRBV6-6 to TRBJ2-2, with 10 positions matching TRBD1. Germline values: CDR1 MNHNY, CDR2 SVGAGI (reference sequence). V lost 5 bases to trimming and J lost 9 bases; unmatched junction nucleotides: 9. This CDR3 contains 15 residues. The CDR3 is CASSPTGTGAWELFF. CDR3 DNA: TGTGCCAGCAGTCCTACCGGGACAGGGGCGTGGGAGCTGTTTTTT.

A word on this clone: One junction end does not reproduce the germline sequence, and a read error may be involved. The rearrangement joins TRBV29-1 to TRBJ1-1, with D hard to call. Germline assignment: CDR1 SQVTM and CDR2 ANQGSEA. The CDR3 length is 12 residues. The CDR3 region has the DNA TGCAGCGTTGGGCACCGAAACACTAAAGCTTTCTTT. This sequence encodes CSVGHRNTKAFF.

This rearrangement joins TRBV15 to TRBJ1-1; the match to TRBD1 covers 7 bases. The ends lost 2 bases at V and 0 bases at J; junction bases unmatched: 3. CDR1 is LNHNV and CDR2 is YYDKDF in the germline V gene (reference sequence). This CDR3 has 15 amino acids. The CDR3 spells CATSRPGQLNTEAFF. CDR3 DNA sequence: TGTGCCACCAGCAGACCGGGACAGTTGAACACTGAAGCTTTCTTT.

The chain recombines TRBV29-1 with TRBJ1-2; TRBD1 might be the D (6 bases). V was clipped by 4 bases and J by 0 bases, with 12 bases between them. The CDR3 runs to 14 residues. Germline CDR1 and CDR2: SQVTM and ANQGSEA. CDR3 coding DNA: TGCAGCGTTGCAGGGGCTGGAGCTAACTATGGCTACACCTTC. Its translation is CSVAGAGANYGYTF.

The rearrangement joins TRBV18 to TRBJ1-6; tentatively, D is TRBD1 (5 bases). The CDR3 runs to 14 residues. V was clipped by 1 base and J by 10 bases, with 11 bases between them. Germline CDR1 reads KGHSH; CDR2 reads LQKENI. CDR3 region: CASSPQRDYSPLHF. The CDR3 DNA follows: TGTGCCAGCTCACCACAAAGGGACTACTCACCCCTCCACTTT.